These 14 T cell receptor beta chains were sequenced from one sample in a study of shared clonotypes between healthy human individuals. Terminally differentiated effector memory CD45RA+ cells were excluded by CCR7 positive selection of CD45RO-negative cells. Assay: immunoSEQ multiplex PCR; the TCRdb copy retains only in-frame clones and omits some. The sample consists of 2 million to 2.5 million clones, about 95% of them appearing once. Sequencing was carried out using naive CD8+ T cells sorted from blood. The receptors shown here come from a man between 18 and 29 years old in good health.

This clone was seen a single time. The rearrangement uses TRBV27 and TRBJ2-7, with 7 positions matching TRBD1. CDR1 and CDR2 (germline): MNHEY, SMNVEV (reference sequence). The CDR3 has 13 amino acids. Trimming took 4 bases from V and 3 from J; bases not matched to a gene: 3. The CDR3: CASSWGQFYEQYF. CDR3 bases: TGTGCCAGCAGTTGGGGACAGTTCTACGAGCAGTACTTC.

The CDR3 sequence: CASSPYTTGGGNGYTF. CDR3 bases: TGTGCCAGCAGCCCATATACGACAGGGGGTGGTAATGGCTACACCTTC. The rearrangement links TRBV9 to TRBJ1-2, with 9 nucleotides matching TRBD1. Germline CDR1 SGDLS, CDR2 YYNGEE. The CDR3 has 16 residues. V lost 4 bases and J lost 6; bases outside the gene matches: 13.

This clone has just one count. This chain links TRBV25-1 with TRBJ2-7; no firm D call. Germline lookup yields CDR1 MGHDK and CDR2 SYGVNS. Deletions cut 2 bases from V and 2 bases from J, with 10 bases between. CDR3 length: 14 amino acids. CDR3 residues: CASSENWAAYEQYF. CDR3 DNA: TGTGCCAGCAGTGAAAACTGGGCCGCCTACGAGCAGTACTTC.

The V and J genes are TRBV28 and TRBJ1-2, with D possibly TRBD1 on 6 matching bases. This CDR3 is 14 amino acids long. From germline, CDR1 is MDHEN and CDR2 SYDVKM. V gave up 8 bases and J gave up 0 bases, with 13 bases separating them. CDR3 amino acids: CASFEQGSNYGYTF. CDR3 coding DNA: TGTGCCAGCTTCGAACAGGGATCTAACTATGGCTACACCTTC.

The CDR3 loop is CASSPERGELTDTQYF. The CDR3 DNA reads as TGTGCCAGCAGCCCCGAACGGGGGGAGCTCACAGATACGCAGTATTTT. The rearrangement links TRBV7-6 to TRBJ2-3; 7 nucleotides agree with TRBD2. This CDR3 has 16 amino acids. Germline assignment: CDR1 SGHVS and CDR2 FNYEAQ. The V gene end was trimmed by 5 bases and the J gene end by 2 bases; junction bases not matched to a gene: 10.

This clone was observed a handful of times. This specimen includes other DNA sequences encoding the same CDR3. This chain links TRBV9 with TRBJ1-1; D gene unclear. This CDR3 has 14 residues. Deletions cut 0 bases from V and 1 base from J, with 7 bases between. Germline V CDR1 and CDR2: SGDLS, YYNGEE. For the CDR3, the DNA is TGTGCCAGCAGCGTAGAGGGAGGGAACACTGAAGCTTTCTTT. Translation gives CASSVEGGNTEAFF.

CDR3 sequence (DNA): TGTGCCAGCAGCTTACTAGGGGGCAGCTACAATGAGCAGTTCTTC. Its protein product is CASSLLGGSYNEQFF. The V and J genes are TRBV7-8 and TRBJ2-1; TRBD1 matches at 7 bases. J lost 3 bases, V lost 2 bases, and 4 bases had no gene match. The CDR3 has 15 residues. Per the germline V gene, CDR1 is SGHVS and CDR2 is FQNEAQ. Using reference TRBV7-8 and TRBJ2-1 for the parts outside the CDR3, the full variable domain is GAGVSQSPRYKVAKRGQDVALRCDPISGHVSLFWYQQALGQGPEFLTYFQNEAQLDKSGLPSDRFFAERPEGSVSTLKIQRTQQEDSAVYLCASSLLGGSYNEQFFGPGTRLTVL.

This clone appeared a single time. The chain recombines TRBV13 with TRBJ1-6; unclear D gene. The CDR3 is made up of 12 amino acids. Per germline, CDR1 PRHDT and CDR2 FYEKMQ (reference sequence). Trimming removed 4 bases from V and 10 bases from J, with 8 bases in between. CDR3 protein: CASSSEGSPLHF. In DNA form, the CDR3 reads TGTGCCAGCAGCTCAGAGGGCTCACCCCTCCACTTT.

V gene TRBV19 combines with J gene TRBJ2-3; TRBD2 might be the D (6 bases). Germline lookup yields CDR1 LNHDA and CDR2 SQIVND (reference sequence). CDR3 length equals 14 residues. The germline V and J ends were trimmed by 7 bases and 1 base, with 12 bases remaining between them. CDR3 region: CASKRRDRTDTQYF. The CDR3 DNA is TGTGCCAGTAAGAGGAGGGACCGCACAGATACGCAGTATTTT. The full variable domain, in which reference TRBV19 and TRBJ2-3 provide the parts outside the CDR3, is DGGITQSPKYLFRKEGQNVTLSCEQNLNHDAMYWYRQDPGQGLRLIYYSQIVNDFQKGDIAEGYSVSREKKESFPLTVTSAQKNPTAFYLCASKRRDRTDTQYFGPGTRLTVL.

This chain uses TRBV4-1 with TRBJ2-5; 7 bases fit TRBD1. Germline CDR1 and CDR2: MGHRA and YSYEKL. The CDR3 has 16 residues. J lost 7 bases, V lost 5 bases, and 16 bases had no gene match. The CDR3 DNA reads TGCGCCAGCAGCGAGAGGACAGGCGGACCGATGGGGACCCAGTACTTC. It yields the protein CASSERTGGPMGTQYF.

J is TRBJ2-4 and V is TRBV4-1; possibly TRBD1 for D (5 bases). With 0 bases removed from V and 7 bases from J, the gap between germline ends came to 13 bases. CDR1 and CDR2 (germline): MGHRA, YSYEKL. This CDR3 is built from 15 residues. CDR3 loop: CASSQDQGRRNIQYF. In DNA form, the CDR3 reads TGCGCCAGCAGCCAAGATCAGGGTCGCCGGAACATTCAGTACTTC.

The chain is built from TRBV30 and TRBJ2-7; D is unclear. The CDR3 consists of 13 residues. Trimming cost V 0 bases and J 2 bases, with 8 bases left between them. CDR1 GTSNPN and CDR2 SVGIG come from the germline V gene (reference sequence). The CDR3 sequence is CAWSVTSPYEQYF. CDR3 in DNA: TGTGCCTGGAGTGTAACATCACCCTACGAGCAGTACTTC.

V is TRBV7-6 and J is TRBJ2-2, with D uncertain. Germline assignment: CDR1 SGHVS and CDR2 FNYEAQ. Trimming pared 0 bases from V and 9 bases from J, leaving 14 bases between. This CDR3 comprises 15 residues. The CDR3 coding sequence is TGTGCCAGCAGCTTAGCCCCCGATTATTCTAGGGAGCTGTTTTTT. Its protein is CASSLAPDYSRELFF.

The V and J genes are TRBV4-1 and TRBJ1-2; D remains ambiguous. V was shortened by 0 bases and J by 3 bases, with 11 bases between the two germline ends. CDR1 and CDR2 from the germline V gene are MGHRA and YSYEKL. CDR3 size: 15 residues. Here the CDR3 reads CASSQEITSHYGYTF. The CDR3 nucleotides read TGCGCCAGCAGCCAAGAAATTACCTCGCACTATGGCTACACCTTC.